The sequence of this T cell receptor beta chain was determined in a study of blood T cell repertoires in COVID-19. Study context: Sites in the United States, Italy and Spain provided acute and convalescent COVID-19 samples. The analysed material was cDNA or gDNA that came from T cells, B-cell-depleted T cells, or PBMCs.

The V gene's germline CDR1 is SGHVS and CDR2 FQNEAQ. Trimming removed 0 bases at V and 1 base at J, with 21 bases between. The CDR3 is 19 amino acids. Per the original data handling: Reference gene primer amplification in the assay estimated nucleated cell counts. Clones were sequenced by immunoSEQ multiplex PCR, and TCRdb holds only the in-frame ones, with some missing. Clone size and the V and J calls come from that table; the DNA yielded D and trimming. Of a few hundred thousand clones in the sample, nearly 90% were seen once. Sequenced material: peripheral blood. The chain joins TRBV7-8 to TRBJ2-5, with D possibly being TRBD2 (5 bases). This receptor was identified in a young woman with COVID-19, enrolled during active disease. The CDR3 region has the DNA TGTGCCAGCAGCTTAGCGATGTATTCAGGAGGCCCCCCCCAAGAGACCCAGTACTTC. As protein: CASSLAMYSGGPPQETQYF.